This TCR beta chain originates from a study of Ad26.COV2.S vaccination and SARS-CoV-2 variants. Study observations and caveats: Vaccine and placebo recipients had comparable breadth of non-spike TCRs.

The V end lost 5 bases, the J end lost 5 bases, and 10 bases lay between the germline ends. The germline V gene has CDR1 DFQATT and CDR2 SNEGSKA (reference sequence). The CDR3 is 11 residues long. With regard to this clone: Antigen: not known.

Treatment of the sample: about 20 received Ad26.COV2.S at low or high dose, single or two shots; 5 received placebo; per-sample allocation not given. Following the first vaccine or placebo injection, samples were taken on day 63. TCRdb keeps only in-frame clones here, not all; method: immunoSEQ multiplex PCR. The table has hundreds of thousands of clones, 90% seen once. The rearrangement links TRBV20-1 to TRBJ2-7, with D hard to call. The sample was peripheral blood, taken in a trial of Ad26.COV2.S vaccine versus placebo. This clonotype was sampled from a person aged 18 to 65 who received the Ad26.COV2.S COVID-19 vaccine or a placebo. CDR3 DNA sequence: TGCAGTGCTGGGCCCACCCACGAGCAGTACTTC. It yields the protein CSAGPTHEQYF.